This T cell receptor beta chain appears in the sequencing data of a study of control samples from healthy donors and cancer patients. The CDR3 is 14 residues long. CDR1 is MGHDK and CDR2 is SYGVNS in the germline V gene. Trimming shortened V by 4 bases and J by 5 bases, and 14 bases separated the two germline ends. The protocol was immunoSEQ multiplex PCR, while the TCRdb copy is restricted to in-frame clones and leaves out a portion. The sample lists 100,000 or so clones, about 89% occurring once. This sequence originates from a man aged 25 to 40 in good health. This chain uses TRBV25-1 with TRBJ2-5, with unresolved D. Input material: blood. The CDR3 sequence is CASSGDKLSETQYF. In DNA form, the CDR3 reads TGTGCCAGCAGTGGAGACAAGTTGAGCGAGACCCAGTACTTC.